This T cell receptor (beta chain) is drawn from a study of human T cells and chemical hapten exposure. Across the study: Patch tests applied 0.01% DPC to the upper back and were scored after 6 days.

Documented time point: pre-sensitization, week 0. Treatment reported: therapeutic diphenylcyclopropenone sensitization with weekly scalp DPC. This clonotype was seen only a few times. TCRdb re-analysed the RACE reads in MiXCR, keeping a single row per CDR3 protein. The repertoire consists of 300,000 to 450,000 distinct CDR3 sequences, with 5.1% occurring once and the leading ten covering approximately 2.4%. The material sequenced was whole blood, taken in connection with sensitization to the hapten diphenylcyclopropenone (DPC). The source of this sequence is a woman aged 50 to 60 with alopecia areata. Some clones in this sample may be carry-over from other donors' samples.

The CDR3 loop is CASSFRSDTQYF. CDR3 nucleotide sequence: TGTGCCAGCAGTTTCCGCTCAGATACGCAGTATTTT. The genes are TRBV12-3 or TRBV12-4 and TRBJ2-3; D is ambiguous. The CDR3 contains 12 residues. V lost 3 bases and J 4 bases, leaving 5 bases between the germline ends.